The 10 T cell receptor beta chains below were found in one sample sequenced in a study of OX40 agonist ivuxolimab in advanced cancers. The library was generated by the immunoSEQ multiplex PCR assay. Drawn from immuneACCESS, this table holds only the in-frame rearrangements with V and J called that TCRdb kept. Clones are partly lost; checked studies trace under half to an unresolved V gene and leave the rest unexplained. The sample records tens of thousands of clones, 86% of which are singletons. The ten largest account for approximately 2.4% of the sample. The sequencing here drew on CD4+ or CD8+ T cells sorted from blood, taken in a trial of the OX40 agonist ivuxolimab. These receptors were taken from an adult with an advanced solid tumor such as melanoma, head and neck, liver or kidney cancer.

The CDR3 DNA reads TGTGCCAGCAGCTTGGAGGGTAGGAATGAGCAGTTCTTC. Residues: CASSLEGRNEQFF. The chain has TRBV5-4 and TRBJ2-1; D unclear. This CDR3 is built from 13 residues. The V gene lost 0 bases and the J gene lost 7 bases, with 8 bases spanning the gap. The V gene's germline CDR1 is SGHNT and CDR2 YYREEE (reference sequence).

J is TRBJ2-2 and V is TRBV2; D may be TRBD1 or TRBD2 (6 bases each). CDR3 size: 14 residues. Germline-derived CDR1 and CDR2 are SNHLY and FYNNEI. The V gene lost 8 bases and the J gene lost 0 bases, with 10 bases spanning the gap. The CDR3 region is CASGGTTNTGELFF. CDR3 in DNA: TGTGCCAGCGGCGGGACAACGAACACCGGGGAGCTGTTTTTT.

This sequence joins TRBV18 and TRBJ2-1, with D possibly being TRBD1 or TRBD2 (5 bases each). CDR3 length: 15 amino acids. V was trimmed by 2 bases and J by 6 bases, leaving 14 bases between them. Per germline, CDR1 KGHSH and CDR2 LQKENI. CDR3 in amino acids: CASSPSWGSGNEQFF. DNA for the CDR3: TGTGCCAGCTCACCAAGTTGGGGGAGCGGCAATGAGCAGTTCTTC.

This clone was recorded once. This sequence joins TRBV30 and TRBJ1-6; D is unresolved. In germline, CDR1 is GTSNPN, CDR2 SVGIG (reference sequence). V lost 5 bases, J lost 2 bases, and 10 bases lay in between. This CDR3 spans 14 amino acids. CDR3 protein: CAWGAITYNSPLHF. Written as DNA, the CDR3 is TGTGCCTGGGGAGCCATAACCTATAATTCACCCCTCCACTTT.

The CDR3 sequence is CASSLTGQGAPEAFF. In DNA, the CDR3 is TGTGCCAGCAGCTTAACGGGACAGGGGGCTCCTGAAGCTTTCTTT. The chain has TRBV7-3 and TRBJ1-1; 12 bases agree with TRBD1. With V trimmed by 0 bases and J by 6 bases, 2 bases remained unmatched. The CDR3 has 15 amino acids. CDR1 SGHTA and CDR2 FQGTGA come from the germline V gene. Together with reference TRBV7-3 and TRBJ1-1, the CDR3 gives the full variable domain: GAGVSQTPSNKVTEKGKYVELRCDPISGHTALYWYRQSLGQGPEFLIYFQGTGAADDSGLPNDRFFAVRPEGSVSTLKIQRTERGDSAVYLCASSLTGQGAPEAFFGQGTRLTVV.

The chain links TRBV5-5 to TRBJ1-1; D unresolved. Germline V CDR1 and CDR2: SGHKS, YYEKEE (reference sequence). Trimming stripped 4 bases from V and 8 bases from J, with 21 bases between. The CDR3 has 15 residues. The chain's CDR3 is CASSMAPSGPREAFF. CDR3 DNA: TGTGCCAGCAGCATGGCCCCGAGCGGCCCTCGCGAAGCTTTCTTT.

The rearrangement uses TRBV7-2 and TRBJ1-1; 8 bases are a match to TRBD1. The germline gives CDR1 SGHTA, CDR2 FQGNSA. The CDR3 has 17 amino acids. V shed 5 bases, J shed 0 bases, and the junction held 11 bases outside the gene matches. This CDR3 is CASSRGTGLSMNTEAFF. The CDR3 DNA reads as TGTGCCAGCAGCCGTGGGACAGGCCTATCCATGAACACTGAAGCTTTCTTT.

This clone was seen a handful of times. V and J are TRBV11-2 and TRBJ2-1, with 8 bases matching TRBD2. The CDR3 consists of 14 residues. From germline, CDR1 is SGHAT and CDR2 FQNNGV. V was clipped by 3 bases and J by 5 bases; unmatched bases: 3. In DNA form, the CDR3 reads TGTGCCAGCAGCTTGGCGGGGGGACACAATGAGCAGTTCTTC. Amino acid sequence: CASSLAGGHNEQFF.

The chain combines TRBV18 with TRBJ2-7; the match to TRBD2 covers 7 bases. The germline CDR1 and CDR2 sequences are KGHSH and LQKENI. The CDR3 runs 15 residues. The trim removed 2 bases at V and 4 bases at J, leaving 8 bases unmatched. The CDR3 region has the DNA TGTGCCAGCTCACCAGGGAGGGCAGTCGAATACGAGCAGTACTTC. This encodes CASSPGRAVEYEQYF.

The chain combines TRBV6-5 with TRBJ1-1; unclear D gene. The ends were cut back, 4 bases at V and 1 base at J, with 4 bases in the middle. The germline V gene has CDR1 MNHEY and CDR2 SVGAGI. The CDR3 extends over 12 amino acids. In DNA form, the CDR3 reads TGTGCCAGCAGTTCAGGGAACACTGAAGCTTTCTTT. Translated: CASSSGNTEAFF.